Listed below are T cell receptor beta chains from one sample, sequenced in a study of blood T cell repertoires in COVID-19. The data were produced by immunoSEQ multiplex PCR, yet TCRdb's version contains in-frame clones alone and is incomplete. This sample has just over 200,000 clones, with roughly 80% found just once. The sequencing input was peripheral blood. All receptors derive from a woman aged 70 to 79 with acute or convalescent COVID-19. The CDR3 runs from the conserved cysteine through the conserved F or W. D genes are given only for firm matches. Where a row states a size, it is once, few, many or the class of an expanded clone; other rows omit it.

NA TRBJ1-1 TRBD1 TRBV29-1 TGCAGCGCTCTAACAGGGGTCACTGAAGCTTTCTTT CSALTGVTEAFF
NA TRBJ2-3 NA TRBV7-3 TGTGCCAGCAGCTTAGGCGGTGTCACAGATACGCAGTATTTT CASSLGGVTDTQYF
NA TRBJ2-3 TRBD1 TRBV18 TGTGCCAGCTCAAGTGGCGACAGGGGGCATTCGGGAGATACGCAGTATTTT CASSSGDRGHSGDTQYF
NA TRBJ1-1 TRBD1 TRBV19 TGTGCCAGTCGGGACAGGGAAGGGGCTGCTGAAGCTTTCTTT CASRDREGAAEAFF
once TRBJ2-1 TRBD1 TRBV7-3 TGTGCCAGCAGCCCTTGGGGACAGGCGAACTACAATGAGCAGTTCTTC CASSPWGQANYNEQFF
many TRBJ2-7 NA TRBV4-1 TGCGCCAGCGGGGGGAGAGGACCCACCCCGCAGTACTTC CASGGRGPTPQYF
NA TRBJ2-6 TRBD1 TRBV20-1 TGCAGTGCTAGTACAGGGGCTGGGGCCAACGTCCTGACTTTC CSASTGAGANVLTF
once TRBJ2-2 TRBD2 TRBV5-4 TGTGCCAGCAGCTTACTAGCGACCACCGGGGAGCTGTTTTTT CASSLLATTGELFF
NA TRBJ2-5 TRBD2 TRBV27 TGTGCCAGCAGTTTATCGTTCCTAGCGGGAGGAGAGACCCAGTACTTC CASSLSFLAGGETQYF
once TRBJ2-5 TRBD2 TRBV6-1 TGTGCCAGCAGTGAATCAAAACTAGCGGGAGATTATGAGGAGACCCAGTACTTC CASSESKLAGDYEETQYF
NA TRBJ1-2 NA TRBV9 TGTGCCAGCAACCAAGGAGGGGCAGGGGGCTACACCTTC CASNQGGAGGYTF
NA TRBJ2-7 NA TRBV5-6 TGTGCCAGCAGCTCAACACCACTAGCTTGGACAAAGAGGGAACAGTACTTC CASSSTPLAWTKREQYF
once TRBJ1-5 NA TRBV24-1 TGTGCCACCGCCCCCGGGGGGGCCGGCAATCAGCCCCAGCATTTT CATAPGGAGNQPQHF
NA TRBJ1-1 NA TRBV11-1 TGTGCCAGCAGCTTAGAGGTGATCACGGGGGCTTTCTTT CASSLEVITGAFF
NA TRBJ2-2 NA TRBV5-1 TGCGCCAGCAGCCGGGGGTCTAGCGACCGGCCCGGGGAGCTGTTTTTT CASSRGSSDRPGELFF
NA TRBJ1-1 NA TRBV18 TGTGCCAGCTCACCCGGACAGTACACTGAAGCTTTCTTT CASSPGQYTEAFF
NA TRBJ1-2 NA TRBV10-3 TGTGCCATCAGTGAACGGACTGGTGTGGGGGGCTACACCTTC CAISERTGVGGYTF
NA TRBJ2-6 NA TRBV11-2 TGTGCCAGCAGCCCCGCTGGGGCCAACGTCCTGACTTTC CASSPAGANVLTF
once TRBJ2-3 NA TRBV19 TGTGCCAGTAAGGAGGGTAGCACAGATACGCAGTATTTT CASKEGSTDTQYF
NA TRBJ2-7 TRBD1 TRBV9 TGTGCCAGCAGCGCAGGACAGGCCAACGAGCAGTACTTC CASSAGQANEQYF
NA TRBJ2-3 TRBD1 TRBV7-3 TGTGCCAGCAGCTTACGGGGACAGACCACAGATACGCAGTATTTT CASSLRGQTTDTQYF
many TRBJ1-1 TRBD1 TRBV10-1 TGCGCCAGCACGGGTAAACAGGGGGCCTTGAACACTGAAGCTTTCTTT CASTGKQGALNTEAFF
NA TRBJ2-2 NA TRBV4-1 TGCGCCAGCAGTATAGGACAGACGAACACCGGGGAGCTGTTTTTT CASSIGQTNTGELFF
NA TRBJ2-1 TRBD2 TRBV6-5 TGTGCCAGCAGTTGGGGGGGAGGACGCAATGAGCAGTTCTTC CASSWGGGRNEQFF